The present T cell receptor (beta chain) was sequenced within a study of T cell repertoires in cytomegalovirus infection. Across the whole study: Matching HLA type, along with CMV infection, was indicated by public TCR beta signatures. Study-wide findings and caveats: What dominated the ex vivo response were HLA-C-restricted CMV-specific TCR beta clonotypes. Pooled public TCR beta family frequency picked out CMV carriers with the relevant HLA.

CDR3 length: 16 residues. V was cut by 5 bases and J by 5 bases, with 19 bases left in between. One entry per CDR3 protein results from TCRdb running MiXCR on the reads. The sample holds 680,000 or so distinct CDR3 sequences, 35% to 45% seen once. Worth noting for this clonotype: What it binds is unknown.

This TCR was recovered from a human donor in good health (CMV status not recorded). Some clones in this sample may be carry-over from other donors' samples. The chain is built from TRBV12-3 or TRBV12-4 and TRBJ1-3, with TRBD1 as a possible D gene (5 bases). The material sequenced was PBMCs. The CDR3 nucleotides are TGTGCCAGCAGTCCTGCCCGCCCGGGGACGAGAAACACCATATATTTT. It is translated as CASSPARPGTRNTIYF.